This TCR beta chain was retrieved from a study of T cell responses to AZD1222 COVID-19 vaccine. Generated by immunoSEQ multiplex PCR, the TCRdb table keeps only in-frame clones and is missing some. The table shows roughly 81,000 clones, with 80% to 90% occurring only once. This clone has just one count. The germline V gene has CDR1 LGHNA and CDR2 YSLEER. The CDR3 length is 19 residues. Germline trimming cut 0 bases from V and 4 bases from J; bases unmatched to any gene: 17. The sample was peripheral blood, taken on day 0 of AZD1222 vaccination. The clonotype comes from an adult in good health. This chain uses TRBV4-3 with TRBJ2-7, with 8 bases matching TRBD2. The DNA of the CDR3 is TGCGCCAGCAGCCAAGATATTACGTCCAGCGGGAGCATAATATACGAGCAGTACTTC. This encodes CASSQDITSSGSIIYEQYF.